Sequencing of this T cell receptor (beta chain) was carried out in a study of blood T cell repertoires in COVID-19. The wider study: Samples came from the United States, Italy and Spain, spanning acute and convalescent COVID-19.

Original handling: Scientists estimated how many nucleated cells there were by amplifying reference gene primers. TCRdb's table, derived via immunoSEQ multiplex PCR, lists solely in-frame clones and lacks some. The V and J calls and the clone size are those of that table, but D and trimming were determined from the DNA. The table includes 200,000 to 250,000 clones, roughly 88% detected once. The sequence was collected from a man aged 80 or over with acute or convalescent COVID-19. Sequencing input: peripheral blood.

The CDR3: CASSTRGGTNTEAFF. The CDR3 nucleotides are TGTGCCAGCAGCACCCGAGGGGGAACGAACACTGAAGCTTTCTTT. The rearrangement uses TRBV9 and TRBJ1-1, with D possibly TRBD1 on 6 matching bases. Germline-derived CDR1 and CDR2 are SGDLS and YYNGEE. The V end lost 4 bases, the J end lost 1 base, and 14 bases lay between the germline ends. This CDR3 spans 15 amino acids.